A selection of T cell receptor beta chains follows, all from one sample in a study of Ad26.COV2.S vaccination and SARS-CoV-2 variants. Some clones are missing from TCRdb's copy, which holds only in-frame ones; the method was immunoSEQ multiplex PCR. The table lists over 250,000 clones, about 87% of them singletons. The sample here was peripheral blood, taken in a trial of Ad26.COV2.S vaccine versus placebo. Receptor source: a person between 18 and 65 years old who received the Ad26.COV2.S COVID-19 vaccine or a placebo. Each CDR3 is given with its conserved first and last residue. Fields, in order: V gene, clone size, CDR3 protein. Size is omitted from some rows. Given values are once, few, many or a class for expanded clones.

TRBV3-1/TRBV3-2 NA CASSQGDGSNQPQHF
TRBV11-2 NA CASSLARTGNEQFF
TRBV5-4 once CASSLDQGAYNEQFF
TRBV18 NA CASSRNSQETQYF
TRBV3-1/TRBV3-2 NA CASSSVAGALLREQFF
TRBV11-2 NA CASSLDRDRSYNEQFF
TRBV2 NA CASSEGLERNEQFF
TRBV7-3 NA CASSRLEAFF
TRBV19 NA CASSINYGKGGQYF
TRBV6-6 NA CASSRQASSYEQYF
TRBV10-3 NA CAIGAGGGQKSSYNEQFF
TRBV5-8 NA CASSLDLLAGYNEQFF
TRBV7-8 NA CASSPTPGEDEQFF
TRBV19 few CASSIGGLRSEQYF
TRBV27 NA CASSYNYEQYF